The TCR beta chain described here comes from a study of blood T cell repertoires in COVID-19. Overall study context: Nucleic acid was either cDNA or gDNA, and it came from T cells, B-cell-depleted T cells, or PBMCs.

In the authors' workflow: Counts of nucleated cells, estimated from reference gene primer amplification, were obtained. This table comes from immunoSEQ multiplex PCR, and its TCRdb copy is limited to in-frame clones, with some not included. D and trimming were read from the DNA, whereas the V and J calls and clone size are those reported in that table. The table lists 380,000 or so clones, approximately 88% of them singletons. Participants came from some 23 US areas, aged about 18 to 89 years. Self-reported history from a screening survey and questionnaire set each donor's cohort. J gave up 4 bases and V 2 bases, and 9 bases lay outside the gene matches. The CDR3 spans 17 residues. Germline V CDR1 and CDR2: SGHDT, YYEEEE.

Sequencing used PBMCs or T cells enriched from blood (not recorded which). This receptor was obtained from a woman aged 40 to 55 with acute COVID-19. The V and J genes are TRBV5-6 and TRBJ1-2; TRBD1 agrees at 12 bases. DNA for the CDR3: TGTGCCAGCAGCTTTCGGGACAGGGGGCGCCGAGGCTATGGCTACACCTTC. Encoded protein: CASSFRDRGRRGYGYTF. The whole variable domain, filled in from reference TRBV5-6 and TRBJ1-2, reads DAGVTQSPTHLIKTRGQQVTLRCSPKSGHDTVSWYQQALGQGPQFIFQYYEEEERQRGNFPDRFSGHQFPNYSSELNVNALLLGDSALYLCASSFRDRGRRGYGYTFGSGTRLTVV.